These 12 T cell receptor beta chains share one sample of origin, sequenced in a study of blood T cell repertoires in COVID-19 (dated by TCRdb to the early 2020s). The library was made by the immunoSEQ multiplex PCR assay. TCRdb retrieved this table from immuneACCESS and kept in-frame rearrangements only. Not all clones are present; in checked studies, unresolved V genes account for under half, and no reason is known for the remainder. Recorded for this sample are 95,000 to 150,000 clones; roughly 88% of them occurred a single time. Approximately 4.3% of the sample rests with the top ten. The sequenced material came from peripheral blood. These receptors all come from a middle-aged man with acute or convalescent COVID-19.

This clone was seen a few times. The chain employs TRBV30 and TRBJ1-1, with D perhaps matching TRBD1 (6 bases). Germline CDR1 GTSNPN, CDR2 SVGIG (reference sequence). The CDR3 covers 15 residues. V dropped 0 bases and J dropped 1 base, with 12 bases sitting between them. The CDR3 protein is CAWSVWGLENTEAFF. In DNA, the CDR3 is TGTGCCTGGAGTGTATGGGGGCTAGAGAACACTGAAGCTTTCTTT.

This chain links TRBV3-1 (or the pseudogene TRBV3-2) with TRBJ1-1; 9 bases map to TRBD1. The CDR3 spans 16 residues. Looked up from germline, CDR1 is LGHDT and CDR2 is YNNKEL (reference sequence). Trimming took 2 bases from V and 3 from J; bases not matched to a gene: 7. CDR3 region: CASSQRWDREDTEAFF. DNA for the CDR3: TGTGCCAGCAGCCAAAGATGGGACAGGGAAGACACTGAAGCTTTCTTT.

J is TRBJ2-7 and V is TRBV7-9; 9 positions agree with TRBD2. There are 13 residues in the CDR3. The germline gives CDR1 SEHNR, CDR2 FQNEAQ (reference sequence). Unmatched junction bases numbered 6, after V lost 6 bases and J lost 6 bases. DNA for the CDR3: TGTGCCAGCAGAGTAGCGGGAGACTCCGAGCAGTACTTC. This codes for CASRVAGDSEQYF.

This clone was recorded a few times. Written as DNA, the CDR3 is TGTGCCAGTAGGTTCGGGTATGGCTACACCTTC. Protein product: CASRFGYGYTF. V and J are TRBV19 and TRBJ1-2; D gene uncertain. V was shortened by 6 bases and J by 5 bases, with 7 bases between the two germline ends. The CDR3 length is 11 residues. Germline-derived CDR1 and CDR2 are LNHDA and SQIVND (reference sequence).

V and J are TRBV19 and TRBJ1-4, with TRBD1 matching over 7 bases. The CDR3 has 15 amino acids. Germline trimming cut 10 bases from V and 3 bases from J; bases unmatched to any gene: 11. Germline lookup yields CDR1 LNHDA and CDR2 SQIVND (reference sequence). The CDR3 is CATNRGMLSNEKLFF. Written as DNA, the CDR3 is TGTGCCACGAACAGGGGTATGCTATCTAATGAAAAACTGTTTTTT.

CDR3 loop: CASSHWRAGSTDTQYF. The CDR3, as DNA: TGTGCCAGCAGCCACTGGCGAGCAGGTTCCACAGATACGCAGTATTTT. The gene calls are TRBV5-5 and TRBJ2-3; D gene ambiguous. The CDR3 extends over 16 amino acids. Germline CDR1 and CDR2: SGHKS and YYEKEE (reference sequence). V was cut by 4 bases and J by 2 bases, with 17 bases left in between.

The V gene is TRBV2, the J gene TRBJ1-2, with D maybe TRBD1 (6 bases). The CDR3 totals 13 residues. Germline V lookup: CDR1 SNHLY, CDR2 FYNNEI. Trimming left V 4 bases short and J 5 bases short, with 11 bases between. As DNA, the CDR3 is TGTGCCAGCAGTGTAGGACAGCTTTATGGCTACACCTTC. It is translated as CASSVGQLYGYTF.

V and J are TRBV6-5 and TRBJ2-1; 9 bases align to TRBD2. Germline CDR1 MNHEY, CDR2 SVGAGI. The ends lost 4 bases at V and 8 bases at J; junction bases unmatched: 6. This CDR3 comprises 14 residues. CDR3 DNA sequence: TGTGCCAGCAGTTCCCTCCGGACTAGCGATGAGCAGTTCTTC. Translated: CASSSLRTSDEQFF.

This sequence joins TRBV5-1 and TRBJ1-4; D gene uncertain. Deletions cut 3 bases from V and 8 bases from J, with 17 bases between. CDR3 length equals 15 residues. Germline-derived CDR1 and CDR2 are SGHRS and YFSETQ. The CDR3, as DNA: TGCGCCAGCAGCTCGGACGGGAGAAGTAAGGAAAAACTGTTTTTT. Translated, it gives CASSSDGRSKEKLFF. Full variable domain (missing parts from reference TRBV5-1 and TRBJ1-4): KAGVTQTPRYLIKTRGQQVTLSCSPISGHRSVSWYQQTPGQGLQFLFEYFSETQRNKGNFPGRFSGRQFSNSRSEMNVSTLELGDSALYLCASSSDGRSKEKLFFGSGTQLSVL.

The chain is built from TRBV10-3 and TRBJ2-1, with 10 bases lining up with TRBD1. This CDR3 has 14 residues. V shed 7 bases, J shed 10 bases, and the junction held 10 bases outside the gene matches. Looked up from germline, CDR1 is ENHRY and CDR2 is SYGVKD. The DNA for the CDR3 is TGTGCCATCACGTCGCACGGGACAGGGGACGAGCAGTTCTTC. Its translation: CAITSHGTGDEQFF.

The chain couples TRBV19 to TRBJ1-1, with D possibly being TRBD1 (5 bases). This CDR3 is 14 amino acids long. Trimming cost V 5 bases and J 4 bases, with 14 bases left between them. The germline gives CDR1 LNHDA, CDR2 SQIVND (reference sequence). CDR3 protein: CASSYQGSSTEAFF. CDR3 coding DNA: TGTGCCAGTAGTTACCAGGGATCCTCCACTGAAGCTTTCTTT.

The CDR3 DNA follows: TGCGCCAGCAGCCAAGGTGACAGGGGGACGAGCTCCTATAATTCACCCCTCCACTTT. Protein product: CASSQGDRGTSSYNSPLHF. The J gene is TRBJ1-6, the V gene TRBV4-1; TRBD1 agrees at 9 bases. V lost 1 base and J lost 0; bases outside the gene matches: 7. The germline V gene encodes CDR1 MGHRA and CDR2 YSYEKL. This CDR3 has 19 residues.